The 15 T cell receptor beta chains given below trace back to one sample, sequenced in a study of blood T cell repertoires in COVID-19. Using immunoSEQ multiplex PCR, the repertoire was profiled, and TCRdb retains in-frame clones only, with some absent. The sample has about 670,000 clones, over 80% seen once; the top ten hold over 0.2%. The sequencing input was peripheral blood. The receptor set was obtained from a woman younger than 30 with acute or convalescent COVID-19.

The chain's CDR3 is CASSPGRVEGRYGYTF. DNA of the CDR3: TGTGCCAGCAGTCCAGGGAGGGTGGAGGGACGCTATGGCTACACCTTC. The genes are TRBV6-6 and TRBJ1-2, with a tentative D call TRBD1 (5 bases). This CDR3 is 16 amino acids long. V shed 5 bases and J shed 4 bases, with 20 bases lying between them. The germline CDR1 and CDR2 sequences are MNHNY and SVGAGI (reference sequence).

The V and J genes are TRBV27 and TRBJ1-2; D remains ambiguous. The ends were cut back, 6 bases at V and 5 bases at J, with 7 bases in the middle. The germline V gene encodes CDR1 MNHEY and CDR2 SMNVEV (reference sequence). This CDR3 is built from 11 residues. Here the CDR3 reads CASRAAYGYTF. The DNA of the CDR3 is TGTGCCAGCAGGGCCGCATATGGCTACACCTTC.

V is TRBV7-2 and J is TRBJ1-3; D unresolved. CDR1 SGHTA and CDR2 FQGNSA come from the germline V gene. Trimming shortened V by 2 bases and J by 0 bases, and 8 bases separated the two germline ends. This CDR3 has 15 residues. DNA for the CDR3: TGTGCCAGCAGCTTAAAGATACTCTCTGGAAACACCATATATTTT. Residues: CASSLKILSGNTIYF.

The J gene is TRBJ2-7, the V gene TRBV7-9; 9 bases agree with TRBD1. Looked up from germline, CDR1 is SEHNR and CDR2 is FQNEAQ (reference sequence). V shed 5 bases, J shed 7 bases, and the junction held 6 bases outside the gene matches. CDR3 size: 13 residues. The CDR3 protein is CASSPQGAGEQYF. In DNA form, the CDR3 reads TGTGCCAGCAGCCCACAGGGGGCAGGGGAGCAGTACTTC.

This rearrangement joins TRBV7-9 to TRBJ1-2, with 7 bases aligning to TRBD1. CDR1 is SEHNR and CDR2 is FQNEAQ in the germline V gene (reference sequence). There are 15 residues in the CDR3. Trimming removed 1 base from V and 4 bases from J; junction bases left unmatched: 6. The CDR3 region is CASSLDGGQFYGYTF. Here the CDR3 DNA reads TGTGCCAGCAGCTTAGATGGGGGACAGTTCTATGGCTACACCTTC.

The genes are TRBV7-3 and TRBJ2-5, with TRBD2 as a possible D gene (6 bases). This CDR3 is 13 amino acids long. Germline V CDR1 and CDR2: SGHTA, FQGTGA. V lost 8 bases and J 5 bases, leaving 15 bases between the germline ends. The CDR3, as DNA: TGTGCCAGCGGGGCGGGGCCCCGGGAGACCCAGTACTTC. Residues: CASGAGPRETQYF. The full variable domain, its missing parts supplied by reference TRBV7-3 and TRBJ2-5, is GAGVSQTPSNKVTEKGKYVELRCDPISGHTALYWYRQSLGQGPEFLIYFQGTGAADDSGLPNDRFFAVRPEGSVSTLKIQRTERGDSAVYLCASGAGPRETQYFGPGTRLLVL.

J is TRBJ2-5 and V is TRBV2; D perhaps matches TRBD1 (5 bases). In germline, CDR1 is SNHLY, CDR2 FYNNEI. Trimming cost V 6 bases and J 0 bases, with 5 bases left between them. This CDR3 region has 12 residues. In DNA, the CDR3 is TGTGCCAGCAGAGGGGACCAAGAGACCCAGTACTTC. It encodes CASRGDQETQYF.

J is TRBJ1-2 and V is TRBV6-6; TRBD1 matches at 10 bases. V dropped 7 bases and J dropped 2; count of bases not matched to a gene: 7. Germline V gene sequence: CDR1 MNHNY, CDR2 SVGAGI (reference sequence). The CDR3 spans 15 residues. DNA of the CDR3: TGTGCCAGCAACAAGGGGGGACAGGGGAACTATGGCTACACCTTC. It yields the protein CASNKGGQGNYGYTF.

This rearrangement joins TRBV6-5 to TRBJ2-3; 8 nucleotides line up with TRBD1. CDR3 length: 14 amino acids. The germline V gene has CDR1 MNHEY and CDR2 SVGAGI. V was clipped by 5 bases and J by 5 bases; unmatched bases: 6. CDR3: CASSPSDRGDTQYF. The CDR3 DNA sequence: TGTGCCAGCAGTCCTTCCGACAGGGGAGATACGCAGTATTTT.

CDR3 region: CASSQLQGGADTQYF. The CDR3 DNA sequence: TGTGCCAGCAGCCAACTACAAGGGGGGGCAGATACGCAGTATTTT. J is TRBJ2-3 and V is TRBV3-1 (or the pseudogene TRBV3-2), with D tentatively TRBD2 (7 bases). The germline V and J ends were trimmed by 2 bases and 4 bases, with 13 bases remaining between them. The CDR3 consists of 15 residues. Per the germline V gene, CDR1 is LGHDT and CDR2 is YNNKEL (reference sequence).

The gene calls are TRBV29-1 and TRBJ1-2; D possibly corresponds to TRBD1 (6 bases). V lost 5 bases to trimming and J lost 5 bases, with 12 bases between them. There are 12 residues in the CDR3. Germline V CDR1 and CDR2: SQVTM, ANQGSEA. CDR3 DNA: TGCAGCGTTTTTCCGGACAGTTATGGCTACACCTTC. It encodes CSVFPDSYGYTF. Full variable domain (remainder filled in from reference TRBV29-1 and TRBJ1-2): SAVISQKPSRDICQRGTSLTIQCQVDSQVTMMFWYRQQPGQSLTLIATANQGSEATYESGFVIDKFPISRPNLTFSTLTVSNMSPEDSSIYLCSVFPDSYGYTFGSGTRLTVV.

CDR3 residues: CASSSRTGRMYEQYF. CDR3 nucleotides: TGTGCCAGCAGCTCACGGACAGGGCGAATGTACGAGCAGTACTTC. V gene TRBV7-6 combines with J gene TRBJ2-7; 8 bases line up with TRBD1. The CDR3 consists of 15 residues. With V trimmed by 4 bases and J by 4 bases, 9 bases remained unmatched. Germline lookup yields CDR1 SGHVS and CDR2 FNYEAQ.

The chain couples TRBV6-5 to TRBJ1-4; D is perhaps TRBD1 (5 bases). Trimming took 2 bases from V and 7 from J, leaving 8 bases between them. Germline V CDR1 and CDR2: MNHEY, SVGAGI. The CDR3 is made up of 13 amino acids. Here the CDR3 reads CASSYGAVEKLFF. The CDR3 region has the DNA TGTGCCAGCAGTTACGGGGCAGTTGAAAAACTGTTTTTT.

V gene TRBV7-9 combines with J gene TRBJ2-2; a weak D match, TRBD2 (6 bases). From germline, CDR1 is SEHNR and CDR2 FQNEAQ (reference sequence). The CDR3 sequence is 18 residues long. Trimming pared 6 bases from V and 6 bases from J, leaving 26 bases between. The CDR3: CASSPKYSGGGRAGELFF. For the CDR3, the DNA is TGTGCCAGCAGTCCCAAGTATTCCGGCGGAGGGCGGGCCGGGGAGCTGTTTTTT.

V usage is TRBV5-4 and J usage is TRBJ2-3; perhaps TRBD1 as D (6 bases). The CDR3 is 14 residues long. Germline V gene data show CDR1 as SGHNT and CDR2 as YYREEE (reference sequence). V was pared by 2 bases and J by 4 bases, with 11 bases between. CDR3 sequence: CASSLQGRSDTQYF. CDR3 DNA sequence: TGTGCCAGCAGCTTACAGGGCCGGTCAGATACGCAGTATTTT.